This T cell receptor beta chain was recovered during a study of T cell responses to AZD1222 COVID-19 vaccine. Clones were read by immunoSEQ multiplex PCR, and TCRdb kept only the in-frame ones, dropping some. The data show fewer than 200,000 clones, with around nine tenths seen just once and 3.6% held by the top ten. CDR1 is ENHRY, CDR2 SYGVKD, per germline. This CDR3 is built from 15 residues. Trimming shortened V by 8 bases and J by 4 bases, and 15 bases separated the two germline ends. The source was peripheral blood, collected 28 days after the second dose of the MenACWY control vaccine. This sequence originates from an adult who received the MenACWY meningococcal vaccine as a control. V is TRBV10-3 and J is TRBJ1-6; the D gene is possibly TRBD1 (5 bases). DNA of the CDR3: TGTGCCATCGCTCAGGGCGGAAATTATAATTCACCCCTCCACTTT. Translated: CAIAQGGNYNSPLHF.